Included here is one T cell receptor (beta chain) sequence, with context. The antigen remains unidentified. The donors formed part of the 120-subject validation cohort, distinct from the roughly 700-subject first cohort. The sample is drawn from a study of cytomegalovirus exposure and HLA in healthy donors. This CDR3 is built from 14 residues. Germline V gene data show CDR1 as SNHLY and CDR2 as FYNNEI. Trimming pared 7 bases from V and 1 base from J, leaving 13 bases between. Whole-study findings and limits: According to a subsequent analysis, TCR clusters from the first cohort were inclined to appear together in the roughly 120 validation repertoires. The investigators catalogued 150 to 200 TCR beta chains as cytomegalovirus-associated.

Here immunoSEQ multiplex PCR was the method, and the copy in TCRdb shows in-frame clones only, minus some. Among about 130,000 clones listed, about 94% were seen once. The TCR comes from a man aged 18 to 29 in good health and CMV-seropositive. The chain uses TRBV2 and TRBJ2-5; D is perhaps TRBD1 (5 bases). The sequenced sample was PBMCs. CDR3 in amino acids: CASIRRQFQETQYF. The CDR3 bases are TGTGCCAGCATAAGGCGACAGTTCCAAGAGACCCAGTACTTC.